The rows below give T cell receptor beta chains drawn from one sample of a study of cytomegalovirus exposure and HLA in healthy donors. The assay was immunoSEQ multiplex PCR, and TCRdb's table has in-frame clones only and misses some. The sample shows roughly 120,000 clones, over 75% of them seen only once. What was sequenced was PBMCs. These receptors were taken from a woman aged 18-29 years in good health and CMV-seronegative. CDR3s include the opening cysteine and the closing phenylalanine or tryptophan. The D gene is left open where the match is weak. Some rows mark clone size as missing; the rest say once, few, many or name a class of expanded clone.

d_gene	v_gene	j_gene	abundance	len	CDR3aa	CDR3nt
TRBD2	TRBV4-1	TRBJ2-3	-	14	CASSPTSGTDTQYF	TGCGCCAGCAGCCCGACTAGCGGCACAGATACGCAGTATTTT
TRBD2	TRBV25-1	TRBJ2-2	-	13	CATGTTNTGELFF	TGTGCAACGGGGACTACGAACACCGGGGAGCTGTTTTTT
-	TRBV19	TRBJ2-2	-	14	CASSIARSTGELFF	TGTGCCAGTAGCATAGCGAGGTCAACCGGGGAGCTGTTTTTT
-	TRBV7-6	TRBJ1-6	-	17	CASSLGAYLSYNSPLHF	TGTGCCAGCAGCTTAGGGGCCTACCTCTCCTATAATTCACCCCTCCACTTT
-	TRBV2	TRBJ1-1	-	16	CASIMPGGLMNTEAFF	TGTGCCAGCATTATGCCCGGGGGGCTCATGAACACTGAAGCTTTCTTT
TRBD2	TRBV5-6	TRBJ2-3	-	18	CASSLVGGGGAGTDTQYF	TGTGCCAGCAGCTTGGTAGGTGGCGGGGGGGCCGGCACAGATACGCAGTATTTT
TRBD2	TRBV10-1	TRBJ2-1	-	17	CASSLSRDYREYNEQFF	TGCGCCAGCAGTCTAAGCCGGGACTACCGAGAATACAATGAGCAGTTCTTC
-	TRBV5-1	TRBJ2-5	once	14	CASSLGPAEETQYF	TGCGCCAGCAGCTTGGGGCCAGCGGAAGAGACCCAGTACTTC
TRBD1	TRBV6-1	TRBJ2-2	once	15	CASIQDRVGAGELFF	TGTGCCAGCATACAGGACAGGGTAGGGGCCGGGGAGCTGTTTTTT
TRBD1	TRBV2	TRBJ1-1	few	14	CASEIGQGIVEAFF	TGTGCCAGCGAAATAGGACAGGGAATAGTTGAAGCTTTCTTT
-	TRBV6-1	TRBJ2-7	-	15	CASGGDTTASHEQYF	TGTGCCAGCGGTGGGGACACCACCGCATCCCACGAGCAGTACTTC
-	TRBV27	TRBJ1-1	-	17	CASSSPGDAHSNTEAFF	TGTGCCAGCAGTTCCCCAGGGGACGCTCATAGTAACACTGAAGCTTTCTTT
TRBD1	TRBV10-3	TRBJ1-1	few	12	CAMRTGNTEAFF	TGTGCCATGAGGACAGGAAACACTGAAGCTTTCTTT
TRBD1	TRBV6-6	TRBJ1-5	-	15	CASLHTQGSHQPQHF	TGTGCCAGTCTACACACACAGGGGTCTCATCAGCCCCAGCATTTT
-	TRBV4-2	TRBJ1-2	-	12	CASSQDGYGYTF	TGTGCCAGCAGCCAAGACGGGTATGGCTACACCTTC
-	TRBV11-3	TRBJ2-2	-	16	CASSPAGQSRTGELFF	TGTGCCAGCAGCCCAGCCGGACAGAGTAGAACCGGGGAGCTGTTTTTT
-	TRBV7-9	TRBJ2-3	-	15	CASSRQTSSTDTQYF	TGTGCCAGCAGCAGACAGACATCTAGCACAGATACGCAGTATTTT
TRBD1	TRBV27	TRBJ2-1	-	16	CASSLLGTGARHEQFF	TGTGCCAGCAGTTTACTAGGGACAGGGGCCCGGCATGAGCAGTTCTTC
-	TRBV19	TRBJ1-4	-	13	CASSDRTNEKLFF	TGTGCCAGTAGCGATCGGACTAATGAAAAACTGTTTTTT
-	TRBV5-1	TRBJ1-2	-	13	CASSLVQGKGYTF	TGCGCCAGCAGCTTGGTCCAGGGGAAGGGCTACACCTTC
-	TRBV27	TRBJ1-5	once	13	CASSIGRGQPQHF	TGTGCCAGCAGTATCGGACGGGGACAGCCCCAGCATTTT
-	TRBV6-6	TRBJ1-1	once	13	CASIGALNTEAFF	TGTGCCAGCATTGGGGCCCTGAACACTGAAGCTTTCTTT
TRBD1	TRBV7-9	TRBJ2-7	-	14	CASSLGQGAGEQYF	TGTGCCAGCAGCTTAGGACAGGGGGCGGGTGAGCAGTACTTC
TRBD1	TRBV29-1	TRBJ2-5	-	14	CSVRGTGGGETQYF	TGCAGTGTTCGGGGGACAGGGGGAGGGGAGACCCAGTACTTC
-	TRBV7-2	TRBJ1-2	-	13	CASSLPGIYGYTF	TGTGCCAGCAGCTTGCCAGGGATTTATGGCTACACCTTC
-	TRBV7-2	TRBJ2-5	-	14	CASRKTGGRETQYF	TGTGCCAGCAGAAAAACCGGGGGGCGAGAGACCCAGTACTTC
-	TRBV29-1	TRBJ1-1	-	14	CSATTTGANTEAFF	TGCAGCGCCACTACGACAGGAGCAAACACTGAAGCTTTCTTT
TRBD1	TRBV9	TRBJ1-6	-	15	CASSVTPGQGSSLHF	TGTGCCAGCAGCGTAACTCCGGGACAGGGGTCCTCCCTCCACTTT
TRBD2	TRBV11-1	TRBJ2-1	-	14	CASSHSGSYNEQFF	TGTGCCAGCAGCCATAGCGGGTCCTACAATGAGCAGTTCTTC